This TCR beta chain is from a study of beta chain features in type 1 diabetes. Whole-study context: Cell yields, age and gender were similar between patients and healthy donors.

Turning to this clone: Its antigen is not known.

This CDR3 has 11 amino acids. Germline V gene data show CDR1 as MNHNY and CDR2 as SVGAGI (reference sequence). V was clipped by 6 bases and J by 8 bases, with 8 bases between them. One heparinised blood draw, averaging approximately 120 mL, came from each donor. CD4+ naive, central memory, regulatory and stem cell-like memory cells were sorted via CD45RO/CCR7/CD25/CD127/CD95/CD27. The study reverse transcribed the entire isolated RNA, so it sequenced expressed TCRB transcripts. Method: immunoSEQ multiplex PCR; TCRdb's copy keeps in-frame clones and lacks some. The sample holds about 900,000 clones, roughly 15% seen once. Broader study findings: Cells expressing TCR highly could be over-represented by cDNA sequencing.

This chain links TRBV6-6 with TRBJ2-1; D is unresolved. This receptor was taken from a woman under 30 in good health. The sequencing input was naive CD4+ T cells from blood. CDR3 amino acids: CASRNTDEQFF. CDR3 DNA sequence: TGTGCCAGCAGGAATACTGATGAGCAGTTCTTC.